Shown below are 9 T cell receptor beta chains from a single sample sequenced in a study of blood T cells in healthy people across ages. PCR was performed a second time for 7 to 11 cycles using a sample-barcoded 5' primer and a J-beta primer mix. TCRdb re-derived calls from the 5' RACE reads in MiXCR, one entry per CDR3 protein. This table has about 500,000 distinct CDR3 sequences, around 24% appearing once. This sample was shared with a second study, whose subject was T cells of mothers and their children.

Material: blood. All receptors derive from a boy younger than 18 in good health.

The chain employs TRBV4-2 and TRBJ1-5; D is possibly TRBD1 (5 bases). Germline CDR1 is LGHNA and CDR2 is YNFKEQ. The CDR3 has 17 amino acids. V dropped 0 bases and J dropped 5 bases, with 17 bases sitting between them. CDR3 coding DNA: TGTGCCAGCAGCCAAGATGGGACCCTGAAAGTTTATCAGCCCCAGCATTTT. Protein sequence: CASSQDGTLKVYQPQHF.

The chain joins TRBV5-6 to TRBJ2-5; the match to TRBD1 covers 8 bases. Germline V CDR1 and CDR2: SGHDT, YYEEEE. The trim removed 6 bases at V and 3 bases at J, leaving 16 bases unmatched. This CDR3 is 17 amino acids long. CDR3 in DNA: TGTGCCAGCAACGTTTTTGGGGCAGGGGGCAAAGAAGAGACCCAGTACTTC. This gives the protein CASNVFGAGGKEETQYF.

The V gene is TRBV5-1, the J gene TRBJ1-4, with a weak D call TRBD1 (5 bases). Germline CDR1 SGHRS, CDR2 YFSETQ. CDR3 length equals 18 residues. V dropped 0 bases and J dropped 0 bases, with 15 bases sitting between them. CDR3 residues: CASSLGDSFIATNEKLFF. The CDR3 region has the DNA TGCGCCAGCAGCTTGGGTGACAGCTTTATAGCAACTAATGAAAAACTGTTTTTT.

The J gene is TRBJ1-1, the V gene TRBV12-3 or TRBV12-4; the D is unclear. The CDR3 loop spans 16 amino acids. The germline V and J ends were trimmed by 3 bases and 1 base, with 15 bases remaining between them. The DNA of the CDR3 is TGTGCCAGCAGTTTCCTGGCAAGCCGTGCGAACACTGAAGCTTTCTTT. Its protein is CASSFLASRANTEAFF.

CDR3 sequence: CSAVSAYEQYF. CDR3 nucleotide sequence: TGCAGTGCAGTTAGTGCGTACGAGCAGTACTTC. This chain uses TRBV20-1 with TRBJ2-5; D not resolved. TRBJ2-7 explains the end of the DNA better; the J call may be wrong. Germline V gene lookup returns CDR1 DFQATT and CDR2 SNEGSKA (reference sequence). The CDR3 contains 11 residues.

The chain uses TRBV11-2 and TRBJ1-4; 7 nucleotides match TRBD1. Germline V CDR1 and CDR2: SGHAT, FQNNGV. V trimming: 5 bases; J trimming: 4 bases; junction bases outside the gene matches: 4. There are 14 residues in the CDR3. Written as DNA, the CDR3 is TGTGCCAGCAGCCTGGGACAGATTAATGAAAAACTGTTTTTT. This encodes CASSLGQINEKLFF.

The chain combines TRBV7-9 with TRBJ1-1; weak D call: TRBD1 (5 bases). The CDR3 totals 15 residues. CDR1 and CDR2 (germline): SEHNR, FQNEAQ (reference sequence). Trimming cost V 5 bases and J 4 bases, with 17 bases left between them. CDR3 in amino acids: CASSTEGQLGTEAFF. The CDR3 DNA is TGTGCCAGCAGCACAGAGGGGCAACTGGGCACTGAAGCTTTCTTT. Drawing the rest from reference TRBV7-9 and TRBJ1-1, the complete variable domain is DTGVSQNPRHKITKRGQNVTFRCDPISEHNRLYWYRQTLGQGPEFLTYFQNEAQLEKSRLLSDRFSAERPKGSFSTLEIQRTEQGDSAMYLCASSTEGQLGTEAFFGQGTRLTVV.

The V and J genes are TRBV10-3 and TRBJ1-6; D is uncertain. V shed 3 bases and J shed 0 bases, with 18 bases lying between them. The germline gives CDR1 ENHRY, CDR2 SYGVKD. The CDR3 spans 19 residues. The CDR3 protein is CAISDPDYTPSSYNSPLHF. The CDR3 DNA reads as TGTGCCATCAGTGACCCAGATTACACCCCAAGCTCCTATAATTCACCCCTCCACTTT.

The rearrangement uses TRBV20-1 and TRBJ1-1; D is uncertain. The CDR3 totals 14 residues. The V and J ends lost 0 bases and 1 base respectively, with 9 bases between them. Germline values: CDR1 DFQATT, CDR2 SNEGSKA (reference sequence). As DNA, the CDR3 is TGCAGTGCTAGAGATGATTGGGCGAACACTGAAGCTTTCTTT. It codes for CSARDDWANTEAFF.